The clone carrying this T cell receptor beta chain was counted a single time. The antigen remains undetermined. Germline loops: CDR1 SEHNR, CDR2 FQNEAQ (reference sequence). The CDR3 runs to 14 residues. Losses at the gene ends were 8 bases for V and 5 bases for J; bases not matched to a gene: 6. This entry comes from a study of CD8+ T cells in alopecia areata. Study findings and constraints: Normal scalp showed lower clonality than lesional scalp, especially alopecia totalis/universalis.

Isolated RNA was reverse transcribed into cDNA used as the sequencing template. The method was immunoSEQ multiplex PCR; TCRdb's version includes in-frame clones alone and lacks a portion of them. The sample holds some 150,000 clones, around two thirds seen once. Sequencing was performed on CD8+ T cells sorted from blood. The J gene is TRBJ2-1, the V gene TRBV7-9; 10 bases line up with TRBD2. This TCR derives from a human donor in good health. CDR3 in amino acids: CASRLAGVHNEQFF. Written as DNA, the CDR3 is TGTGCCAGCCGTCTAGCGGGAGTACACAATGAGCAGTTCTTC. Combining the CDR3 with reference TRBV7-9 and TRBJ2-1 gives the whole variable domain DTGVSQNPRHKITKRGQNVTFRCDPISEHNRLYWYRQTLGQGPEFLTYFQNEAQLEKSRLLSDRFSAERPKGSFSTLEIQRTEQGDSAMYLCASRLAGVHNEQFFGPGTRLTVL.